A selection of T cell receptor beta chains follows, all from one sample in a study of T cells in Graves' hyperthyroidism and ophthalmopathy. TCRdb ran MiXCR on the multiplex PCR reads and lists one entry per CDR3 protein. The sample shows roughly 720,000 distinct CDR3 sequences, roughly 17% of them seen only once. The sequenced sample consisted of blood. The receptor set was obtained from a man aged 50 or older with Graves' hyperthyroidism. Both conserved end residues are part of each CDR3. The order of the fields is CDR3 length, D gene, clone size, V gene, J gene, CDR3 protein, CDR3 DNA. A D gene is named only where the DNA matches it firmly. Some rows have no size entry. The others give once, few or many, or a class for an expanded clone.

>14|TRBD2|NA|TRBV29-1|TRBJ2-1
CSVEPGLAGPLTFF
TGCAGCGTTGAACCGGGACTAGCGGGCCCCCTGACGTTCTTC
>15|TRBD2|once|TRBV7-9|TRBJ2-7
CASSWTSGETYEQYF
TGTGCCAGCAGCTGGACTAGCGGGGAGACCTACGAGCAGTACTTC
>16|NA|NA|TRBV7-9|TRBJ2-3
CASSTSDSSWTDTQYF
TGTGCCAGCAGCACCTCGGACTCGTCTTGGACAGATACGCAGTATTTT
>12|NA|many|TRBV2|TRBJ2-7
CASNINSVEQYF
TGTGCCAGCAATATAAACTCGGTTGAGCAGTACTTC
>15|NA|many|TRBV6-5|TRBJ2-7
CASSYLAVGSYEQYF
TGTGCCAGCAGTTACTTGGCGGTAGGCTCCTACGAGCAGTACTTC
>13|NA|many|TRBV6-2/TRBV6-3|TRBJ2-3
CASSYDVPGTQYF
TGTGCCAGCAGTTACGACGTTCCGGGGACGCAGTATTTT
>15|NA|many|TRBV5-1|TRBJ2-7
CASSAQARGYYEQYF
TGCGCCAGCAGCGCCCAGGCCAGGGGTTACTACGAGCAGTACTTC
>19|TRBD1|many|TRBV6-5|TRBJ1-2
CASSYSGTGALPLNYGYTF
TGTGCCAGCAGTTACTCGGGGACAGGGGCCCTCCCTCTTAACTATGGCTACACCTTC
>21|TRBD1|few|TRBV11-2|TRBJ1-3
CASSFLTTRDSAYRSGNTIYF
TGTGCCAGCAGCTTCCTGACTACTCGGGACAGCGCTTACCGCTCTGGAAACACCATATATTTT
>13|NA|many|TRBV12-3/TRBV12-4|TRBJ1-4
CASSLTTNEKLFF
TGTGCCAGCAGTTTAACAACTAATGAAAAACTGTTTTTT
>17|TRBD1|NA|TRBV18|TRBJ2-1
CASSRQGTGGHYNEQFF
TGTGCCAGCTCACGGCAAGGGACAGGGGGCCACTACAATGAGCAGTTCTTC
>9|NA|many|TRBV27|TRBJ2-7
CASGYEQYF
TGTGCCAGCGGTTACGAGCAGTACTTC
>13|NA|many|TRBV24-1|TRBJ2-7
CATSDSSSYEQYF
TGTGCCACCAGTGATTCAAGCTCCTACGAGCAGTACTTC
>17|TRBD1|NA|TRBV5-1|TRBJ2-3
CASRSQGAEGYTDTQYF
TGCGCCAGCAGATCACAGGGGGCGGAGGGCTACACAGATACGCAGTATTTT
>14|NA|NA|TRBV20-1|TRBJ2-7
CSARLTGGAYEQYF
TGCAGTGCTAGGCTGACTGGCGGGGCCTACGAGCAGTACTTC
>18|TRBD2|many|TRBV10-2|TRBJ2-1
CASRAGTSGIGSYNEQFF
TGCGCCAGCAGGGCCGGGACTAGCGGGATAGGATCCTACAATGAGCAGTTCTTC
>16|TRBD1|NA|TRBV4-3|TRBJ1-5
CASSQEWDRANQPQHF
TGCGCCAGCAGCCAAGAATGGGACAGAGCTAATCAGCCCCAGCATTTT
>15|NA|few|TRBV30|TRBJ2-7
CAWSPPGAFSGEQYF
TGTGCCTGGAGTCCTCCGGGGGCCTTTAGCGGCGAGCAGTACTTC
>13|NA|many|TRBV24-1|TRBJ1-1
CATKGAVSTEAFF
TGTGCCACCAAGGGTGCGGTCAGCACTGAAGCTTTCTTT
>13|NA|once|TRBV11-3|TRBJ1-5
CASSQERDKPQHF
TGTGCCAGCAGCCAAGAAAGAGATAAGCCCCAGCATTTT
>14|TRBD2|few|TRBV20-1|TRBJ2-3
CRVAGGLNTDTQYF
TGCAGGGTAGCGGGAGGATTGAACACAGATACGCAGTATTTT
>14|TRBD2|many|TRBV7-8|TRBJ2-5
CASSQLAGLETQYF
TGTGCCAGCAGCCAACTAGCGGGATTAGAGACCCAGTACTTC
>20|TRBD2|few|TRBV24-1|TRBJ2-3
CATSDTIRTSGRALTDTQYF
TGTGCCACCAGTGACACAATACGGACTAGCGGGAGGGCGTTGACAGATACGCAGTATTTT
>12|NA|NA|TRBV20-1|TRBJ1-4
CSASPGGEKLFF
TGCAGTGCTAGCCCGGGGGGTGAAAAACTGTTTTTT
>16|NA|many|TRBV6-1|TRBJ1-3
CASLPPDGLSGNTIYF
TGTGCCAGCCTTCCTCCGGACGGCCTCTCTGGAAACACCATATATTTT
>16|TRBD2|few|TRBV7-2|TRBJ2-1
CASSLGPTSGPHEQFF
TGTGCCAGCAGCTTAGGTCCTACTAGCGGTCCTCATGAGCAGTTCTTC
>17|TRBD2|many|TRBV6-6|TRBJ2-1
CASSYSGSSSGSNEQFF
TGTGCCAGCAGTTACTCAGGTTCGTCTAGCGGGAGTAATGAGCAGTTCTTC
>18|NA|many|TRBV12-3/TRBV12-4|TRBJ1-1
CASSQRVGGAGKATEAFF
TGTGCCAGCAGTCAAAGAGTTGGTGGAGCAGGAAAGGCGACTGAAGCTTTCTTT
>14|TRBD1|many|TRBV2|TRBJ1-2
CASSGGTGGNGYTF
TGTGCCAGCAGTGGGGGGACAGGTGGAAATGGCTACACCTTC
>15|NA|many|TRBV28|TRBJ1-3
CASSLMGGSGNTIYF
TGTGCCAGCAGTTTAATGGGGGGCTCTGGAAACACCATATATTTT
>14|NA|few|TRBV9|TRBJ1-3
CASSVESSGNTIYF
TGTGCCAGCAGCGTAGAATCGTCTGGAAACACCATATATTTT
>15|NA|many|TRBV20-1|TRBJ2-5
CSARGQVSRFETQYF
TGCAGTGCTAGAGGACAGGTTTCCAGGTTCGAGACCCAGTACTTC
>17|TRBD2|few|TRBV7-9|TRBJ2-1
CASSSFQAGGPYNEQFF
TGTGCCAGCAGCTCGTTCCAGGCGGGAGGGCCTTACAATGAGCAGTTCTTC
>14|NA|many|TRBV6-1|TRBJ2-1
CASSPPGRGYEQFF
TGTGCCAGCAGTCCCCCCGGTCGGGGGTATGAGCAGTTCTTC
>15|TRBD1|many|TRBV28|TRBJ1-2
CASSYPQDRGYGYTF
TGTGCCAGCAGTTACCCCCAGGACAGGGGCTATGGCTACACCTTC
>17|NA|NA|TRBV3-1|TRBJ1-4
CASSQDLFSATNEKLFF
TGTGCCAGCAGCCAAGATCTATTTTCTGCAACTAATGAAAAACTGTTTTTT
>15|NA|few|TRBV27|TRBJ2-3
CASTPLGDHTDTQYF
TGTGCCAGCACACCCTTGGGTGACCACACAGATACGCAGTATTTT
>15|NA|NA|TRBV11-2|TRBJ2-5
CASSLAGTPKETQYF
TGTGCCAGCAGCTTAGCCGGGACTCCAAAAGAGACCCAGTACTTC
>15|NA|many|TRBV5-1|TRBJ2-3
CASSLRPGRTDTQYF
TGCGCCAGCAGCTTGCGCCCCGGTAGGACAGATACGCAGTATTTT
>12|TRBD1|many|TRBV9|TRBJ2-1
CATGTGWNEQFF
TGTGCCACAGGGACAGGGTGGAATGAGCAGTTCTTC
>15|TRBD1|NA|TRBV10-3|TRBJ2-5
CAISTGQGAGETQYF
TGTGCCATCAGCACGGGACAGGGGGCAGGGGAGACCCAGTACTTC
>12|NA|NA|TRBV19|TRBJ2-7
CASSPSPGEQYF
TGTGCCAGTAGCCCCTCCCCCGGCGAGCAGTACTTC